This T cell receptor (beta chain) was sequenced in a study of T cells in Graves' hyperthyroidism and ophthalmopathy. Used for diagnoses were clinical symptoms, serum thyroxine and TRAb, thyroid ultrasound and orbital computed tomography. This clonotype appeared many times. Its target is not known. The TCR beta CDR3 regions underwent amplification using RNA transcripts as the source. The HTBI primer set drove a first-round RT-PCR of the TCR CDR3. Each CDR3 protein gets one entry after TCRdb re-called the multiplex PCR reads with MiXCR. The top ten hold roughly 7% of the sample, which has nearly 600,000 distinct CDR3 sequences, about 14% seen once. V lost 1 base and J 7 bases, leaving 17 bases between the germline ends. The length of the CDR3 is 16 residues. The germline V gene has CDR1 LGHDT and CDR2 YNNKEL (reference sequence). Study-wide results and caveats: Through a model of 13 V-J features, ophthalmopathy was separated from stable hyperthyroidism. Most clonotypes expanded in thyroid above 0.001 were likewise present in blood. In validation, the model predicted ophthalmopathy. These predictions came a median roughly 6 months before onset.

This clonotype originated in a woman between 18 and 29 years old with Graves' ophthalmopathy. The genes are TRBV3-1 and TRBJ1-5, with D unresolved. Sequenced input: blood. This CDR3 reads CASSQGVGLDSQPQHF. The DNA of the CDR3 is TGTGCCAGCAGCCAAGGCGTGGGGTTGGATTCGCAGCCCCAGCATTTT.